A selection of T cell receptor beta chains follows, all from one sample in a study of cytomegalovirus exposure and HLA in healthy donors. Assay: immunoSEQ multiplex PCR; the TCRdb copy retains only in-frame clones and omits some. This sample yields 150,000 to 200,000 clones, of which under 95% are seen a single time; 3% to 3.5% belongs to the top ten. Sequenced: PBMCs. The receptor set was obtained from a woman between 18 and 30 years old in good health and CMV-seropositive. CDR3s include the opening cysteine and the closing phenylalanine or tryptophan. The D gene is left open where the match is weak. Some rows have no size entry. The others give once, few or many, or a class for an expanded clone.

j_gene	d_gene	abundance	len	v_gene	CDR3aa	CDR3nt
TRBJ2-7	.	few	14	TRBV5-1	CASSLGIVGLEQYF	TGCGCCAGCAGCTTGGGGATTGTCGGGTTAGAGCAGTACTTC
TRBJ2-2	TRBD2	.	16	TRBV19	CASSMTSGRGTGELFF	TGTGCCAGTAGTATGACTAGCGGGAGGGGTACCGGGGAGCTGTTTTTT
TRBJ2-7	TRBD1	.	13	TRBV7-9	CASSLTGVGEQYF	TGTGCCAGCAGCCTGACAGGGGTAGGCGAGCAGTACTTC
TRBJ1-3	.	.	14	TRBV19	CASFDREPGNTIYF	TGTGCCAGTTTTGACCGGGAACCTGGAAACACCATATATTTT
TRBJ1-2	.	once	16	TRBV7-2	CASSPEGISINYGYTF	TGTGCCAGCAGCCCGGAGGGCATTTCGATTAACTATGGCTACACCTTC
TRBJ2-3	TRBD2	once	16	TRBV4-3	CASSRGLAGGTDTQYF	TGCGCCAGCAGTCGTGGACTAGCGGGTGGGACAGATACGCAGTATTTT
TRBJ1-1	.	.	13	TRBV11-2	CASSLDPGTEAFF	TGTGCCAGCAGCTTAGATCCCGGGACTGAAGCTTTCTTT
TRBJ2-7	.	.	14	TRBV2	CASSENREPYEQYF	TGTGCCAGCAGTGAAAACAGGGAGCCCTACGAGCAGTACTTC
TRBJ2-1	TRBD2	.	14	TRBV6-5	CASASIGRGNEQFF	TGTGCCAGCGCCTCCATTGGGAGGGGAAATGAGCAGTTCTTC
TRBJ1-1	.	.	14	TRBV6-5	CASSPQTGNTEAFF	TGTGCCAGCAGTCCCCAGACAGGGAACACTGAAGCTTTCTTT
TRBJ1-5	.	.	15	TRBV15	CATSGGSGGFQPQHF	TGTGCCACCAGCGGCGGCTCGGGTGGGTTTCAGCCCCAGCATTTT
TRBJ1-1	TRBD1	.	16	TRBV25-1	CASSGWTGRESAEAFF	TGTGCCAGCAGTGGATGGACAGGGAGGGAGAGCGCTGAAGCTTTCTTT
TRBJ2-1	TRBD2	.	16	TRBV7-3	CASSTTGTRIYNEQFF	TGTGCCAGCAGCACGACCGGGACTAGGATATACAATGAGCAGTTCTTC
TRBJ2-7	.	once	12	TRBV14	CASTETGGEQYF	TGTGCCAGCACCGAGACAGGCGGCGAGCAGTACTTC
TRBJ2-1	TRBD2	.	12	TRBV4-1	CASGRALNEQFF	TGCGCCAGCGGGAGGGCTTTGAATGAGCAGTTCTTC